The clone carrying this T cell receptor (beta chain) was seen a handful of times. These data originate in a study of cytomegalovirus exposure and HLA in healthy donors. The PCR used 60 Vbeta and 13 Jbeta primers. Data came from immunoSEQ multiplex PCR; TCRdb stores just in-frame clones and leaves some out. In the table there are 150,000 to 200,000 clones, approximately 11% of which are singletons. V lost 6 bases and J lost 0; bases outside the gene matches: 7. The CDR3 consists of 15 residues. Germline lookup yields CDR1 MNHEY and CDR2 SVGAGI. Sequenced: PBMCs. This chain links TRBV6-5 with TRBJ1-1; TRBD1 agrees at 7 bases. The receptor's source is a man in his forties or fifties in good health and CMV-seropositive. The CDR3 reads CASRAGGLVNTEAFF. The CDR3 region has the DNA TGTGCCAGCAGAGCAGGGGGTCTGGTGAACACTGAAGCTTTCTTT.